The 17 T cell receptor beta chains listed next were all sequenced from one sample in a study of response to subunit inactivated influenza vaccine. In TCRdb, the RT-PCR reads were re-called with MiXCR into one record per CDR3 protein. The sample shows some 800,000 distinct CDR3 sequences, 21% of them seen only once. The specimen comprised PBMCs from blood, sampled about 5 days after vaccination. Every receptor here comes from a man over 45 who received an inactivated influenza vaccine.

V and J are TRBV12-3 or TRBV12-4 and TRBJ1-4; 9 bases fit TRBD1. There are 16 residues in the CDR3. Trimming took 4 bases from V and 3 from J; bases not matched to a gene: 6. The CDR3 region has the DNA TGTGCCAGCAGTTCCCGGGACAGGGCGGCTAATGAAAAACTGTTTTTT. It translates to CASSSRDRAANEKLFF.

This clonotype has just a few counts. V usage is TRBV7-9 and J usage is TRBJ2-6, with 9 positions matching TRBD1. The CDR3 runs to 17 residues. Germline values: CDR1 SEHNR, CDR2 FQNEAQ (reference sequence). With V trimmed by 5 bases and J by 4 bases, 9 bases remained unmatched. CDR3 sequence reads: CASSNRDRVSGANVLTF. In nucleotides, the CDR3 is TGTGCCAGCAGCAACCGGGACAGGGTGTCCGGGGCCAACGTCCTGACTTTC. Drawing the rest from reference TRBV7-9 and TRBJ2-6, the complete variable domain is DTGVSQNPRHKITKRGQNVTFRCDPISEHNRLYWYRQTLGQGPEFLTYFQNEAQLEKSRLLSDRFSAERPKGSFSTLEIQRTEQGDSAMYLCASSNRDRVSGANVLTFGAGSRLTVL.

V and J are TRBV5-1 and TRBJ1-1, with D maybe TRBD1 (6 bases). The CDR3 covers 15 residues. Trimming took 4 bases from V and 1 from J, leaving 14 bases between them. The germline CDR1 and CDR2 sequences are SGHRS and YFSETQ. The CDR3: CASSAIHRANTEAFF. Here the CDR3 DNA reads TGCGCCAGCAGCGCCATCCACAGGGCGAACACTGAAGCTTTCTTT. Combining the CDR3 with reference TRBV5-1 and TRBJ1-1 gives the whole variable domain KAGVTQTPRYLIKTRGQQVTLSCSPISGHRSVSWYQQTPGQGLQFLFEYFSETQRNKGNFPGRFSGRQFSNSRSEMNVSTLELGDSALYLCASSAIHRANTEAFFGQGTRLTVV.

This clonotype was found a few times. The V call is TRBV4-1, the J call TRBJ1-1; D gene ambiguous. Trimming cost V 6 bases and J 6 bases, with 11 bases left between them. Germline V gene sequence: CDR1 MGHRA, CDR2 YSYEKL. CDR3 length: 12 amino acids. The CDR3 here is CASSDGRPEAFF. CDR3 DNA sequence: TGCGCCAGCAGTGATGGAAGACCTGAAGCTTTCTTT.

The gene calls are TRBV2 and TRBJ1-5; no clear D. V was shortened by 7 bases and J by 3 bases, with 10 bases between the two germline ends. CDR1 and CDR2 (germline): SNHLY, FYNNEI. This CDR3 spans 13 amino acids. Written as DNA, the CDR3 is TGTGCCAGCAAGGTGAATACCAATCAGCCCCAGCATTTT. The encoded protein is CASKVNTNQPQHF.

This chain joins TRBV3-1 and TRBJ2-4, with D tentatively TRBD1 or TRBD2 (6 bases each). CDR3 length equals 17 residues. The germline gives CDR1 LGHDT, CDR2 YNNKEL (reference sequence). Between the trimmed V and J ends, which lost 3 bases and 1 base, there was a span of 16 bases. CDR3: CASSHSDRRGAKNIQYF. The CDR3 DNA follows: TGTGCCAGCAGCCATTCAGACAGGAGGGGGGCCAAAAACATTCAGTACTTC.

This clonotype was seen more than once but under ten times. This chain connects TRBV12-3 or TRBV12-4 to TRBJ2-7, with 8 bases that match TRBD1. CDR3 length equals 14 residues. J was trimmed by 4 bases and V by 5 bases; bases with no gene match: 7. CDR3 DNA sequence: TGTGCCAGCAGTCCTTCGGGACAGGAGTACGAGCAGTACTTC. This gives the protein CASSPSGQEYEQYF.

This clonotype was observed a few times. J is TRBJ1-5 and V is TRBV6-5; possible D gene TRBD1, 5 bases. This CDR3 is 14 amino acids long. Trimming removed 2 bases at V and 6 bases at J, with 11 bases between. Germline V gene data show CDR1 as MNHEY and CDR2 as SVGAGI. CDR3 nucleotide sequence: TGTGCCAGCAGTTACGGGGCAGGGTCTCAGCCCCAGCATTTT. Amino acid sequence: CASSYGAGSQPQHF.

The chain recombines TRBV7-2 with TRBJ2-7; D may be TRBD1 (5 bases). CDR3 size: 16 residues. Germline V gives CDR1 SGHTA, CDR2 FQGNSA. Trimming took off 1 base at V and 3 bases at J, with 16 bases between the two ends. CDR3 loop: CASSLVPRQGFYEQYF. The CDR3, as DNA: TGTGCCAGCAGCTTAGTTCCCCGTCAGGGTTTCTACGAGCAGTACTTC.

This clonotype was seen at least ten times. V gene TRBV12-3 or TRBV12-4 combines with J gene TRBJ2-1; D is unresolved. The CDR3 is made up of 11 amino acids. The germline V and J ends were trimmed by 8 bases and 2 bases, with 4 bases remaining between them. In DNA form, the CDR3 reads TGTGCCAGCCGCCCCTACAATGAGCAGTTCTTC. Its protein product is CASRPYNEQFF.

This chain joins TRBV13 and TRBJ2-7; the D gene is possibly TRBD2 (6 bases). Trimming stripped 5 bases from V and 3 bases from J, with 20 bases between. This CDR3 is built from 16 residues. Germline CDR1 reads PRHDT; CDR2 reads FYEKMQ (reference sequence). The CDR3 here is CASSPPTSRGVYEQYF. The CDR3 DNA reads TGTGCCAGCAGCCCTCCAACTAGCCGGGGAGTCTACGAGCAGTACTTC. The full variable domain, completed using reference TRBV13 and TRBJ2-7, is AAGVIQSPRHLIKEKRETATLKCYPIPRHDTVYWYQQGPGQDPQFLISFYEKMQSDKGSIPDRFSAQQFSDYHSELNMSSLELGDSALYFCASSPPTSRGVYEQYFGPGTRLTVT.

This clonotype was observed a handful of times. The J gene is TRBJ2-1, the V gene TRBV20-1, with 10 positions matching TRBD2. V was pared by 5 bases and J by 5 bases, with 6 bases of the junction left unmatched. Germline V gene sequence: CDR1 DFQATT, CDR2 SNEGSKA (reference sequence). The CDR3 covers 14 residues. CDR3 loop: CSAYPSGRDNEQFF. The CDR3 nucleotides are TGCAGTGCTTACCCTAGCGGGAGAGACAATGAGCAGTTCTTC.

There are a few counts of this clonotype. This sequence joins TRBV7-3 and TRBJ1-5; D may be TRBD1 (5 bases). V lost 6 bases and J 1 base, leaving 19 bases between the germline ends. CDR1 is SGHTA, CDR2 FQGTGA, per germline. This CDR3 has 17 amino acids. CDR3 nucleotide sequence: TGTGCCAGCAGTCAACAAGCGGGGCAGAACAGCAATCAGCCCCAGCATTTT. Protein sequence: CASSQQAGQNSNQPQHF.

This clonotype was counted ten times or more. The V call is TRBV12-3 or TRBV12-4, the J call TRBJ1-3; D unresolved. The CDR3 spans 12 residues. V was trimmed by 5 bases and J by 8 bases, leaving 10 bases between them. As DNA, the CDR3 is TGTGCCAGCAGTCCGGGTTTGGACACCATATATTTT. Residues: CASSPGLDTIYF.

A few counts support this clonotype. This rearrangement joins TRBV7-2 to TRBJ2-7; D is tentatively TRBD1 or TRBD2 (10 bases each). The CDR3 has 15 residues. V lost 1 base and J 7 bases, leaving 17 bases between the germline ends. Germline CDR1 and CDR2: SGHTA and FQGNSA. The CDR3 loop reads CASSLVLAGQGEQYF. The CDR3, as DNA: TGTGCCAGCAGCTTAGTACTAGCGGGACAGGGGGAGCAGTACTTC.

This clonotype occurred a few times. V and J are TRBV28 and TRBJ2-7, with 8 positions matching TRBD1. The CDR3 contains 14 residues. V was pared by 5 bases and J by 1 base, with 4 bases of the junction left unmatched. In germline, CDR1 is MDHEN, CDR2 SYDVKM. The CDR3 region is CASSDRGESYEQYF. The CDR3 coding sequence is TGTGCCAGCAGTGACAGGGGTGAATCCTACGAGCAGTACTTC.

This clonotype appeared a few times. This rearrangement joins TRBV7-9 to TRBJ2-7; 8 nucleotides align to TRBD1. The germline V gene encodes CDR1 SEHNR and CDR2 FQNEAQ (reference sequence). Trimming at V came to 2 bases and at J to 2 bases, leaving 2 bases not matched to a gene. CDR3 length: 14 residues. The CDR3 sequence: CASSLYRGTYEQYF. The DNA for the CDR3 is TGTGCCAGCAGCTTATACAGGGGGACCTACGAGCAGTACTTC.